This T cell receptor (beta chain) was documented in a study of blood T cells in healthy people across ages. It was with a sample-barcoded 5' primer and a J-beta primer mix that a second PCR of roughly 7 to 11 cycles was run. TCRdb redid the calling of the 5' RACE reads with MiXCR, one entry per CDR3 protein. The table includes 1.4 million to 1.5 million distinct CDR3 sequences, roughly 40% detected once. The count of this clonotype is one. The junction differs from germline at one of its ends, possibly a read error. Germline V lookup: CDR1 SGHTA, CDR2 FQGNSA. This CDR3 comprises 17 residues. Sequenced sample: blood. This sequence joins TRBV7-2 and TRBJ2-3, with 11 bases aligning to TRBD2. The source of this sequence is a woman between 18 and 30 years old in good health. The CDR3 loop is CAGSLSYSGRVTDTQYF. Written as DNA, the CDR3 is TGTGCCGGCAGCTTATCCTATAGCGGGAGGGTCACAGATACGCAGTATTTT.